This entry concerns a single TCR beta chain. The germline V gene has CDR1 MNHEY and CDR2 SVGAGI. The CDR3 has 15 residues. With 7 bases removed from V and 7 bases from J, the gap between germline ends came to 17 bases. Study members were between roughly 18 and 89 years old and lived in roughly 24 US regions. Each participant's cohort was designated according to participant-reported clinical history. The sample belongs to a study of blood T cell repertoires in COVID-19. The assay was immunoSEQ multiplex PCR, and TCRdb's table has in-frame clones only and misses some. The sample has 430,000 or so clones, around 89% seen once; the top ten hold 1.8%.

Sequencing was carried out using PBMCs or T cells enriched from blood (not recorded which). This TCR was sampled from a woman aged 40 to 49 who had recovered from COVID-19. The chain joins TRBV6-5 to TRBJ1-6, with D tentatively TRBD1 (5 bases). CDR3 nucleotide sequence: TGTGCCAGCACCAGCCAGGCAGGGCGCAATTCACCCCTCCACTTT. It yields the protein CASTSQAGRNSPLHF.